The 7 T cell receptor beta chains reported below all come from one sample, sequenced in a study of blood T cell repertoires in COVID-19. The data were produced by immunoSEQ multiplex PCR, yet TCRdb's version contains in-frame clones alone and is incomplete. The table records around 160,000 clones, over 75% of them present only once. The material sequenced was PBMCs or T cells enriched from blood (not recorded which). All receptors derive from a man in his fifties who had recovered from COVID-19.

The chain has TRBV5-1 and TRBJ1-2; the D gene is possibly TRBD1 (6 bases). The V gene's germline CDR1 is SGHRS and CDR2 YFSETQ. This CDR3 has 14 residues. V lost 0 bases and J lost 8, with 14 bases in between. CDR3: CASSLAQGTRGYTF. In DNA form, the CDR3 reads TGCGCCAGCAGCTTGGCCCAGGGGACGCGAGGCTACACCTTC. The variable domain in full, completed from reference TRBV5-1 and TRBJ1-2, reads KAGVTQTPRYLIKTRGQQVTLSCSPISGHRSVSWYQQTPGQGLQFLFEYFSETQRNKGNFPGRFSGRQFSNSRSEMNVSTLELGDSALYLCASSLAQGTRGYTFGSGTRLTVV.

This clone came up once. J is TRBJ1-1 and V is TRBV6-5; the D is unclear. V was trimmed by 5 bases and J by 0 bases, leaving 7 bases between them. The CDR3 has 13 residues. Per germline, CDR1 MNHEY and CDR2 SVGAGI. The CDR3 DNA reads as TGTGCCAGCAGTCAGAAAGTGAACACTGAAGCTTTCTTT. Its protein is CASSQKVNTEAFF.

The rearrangement links TRBV9 to TRBJ2-1, with a weak D call TRBD1 (6 bases). Germline loops: CDR1 SGDLS, CDR2 YYNGEE. Trimming took 0 bases from V and 0 from J, leaving 13 bases between them. This CDR3 is 17 amino acids long. In DNA form, the CDR3 reads TGTGCCAGCAGCGTAGCTGTAGGGGGTAGCTCCTACAATGAGCAGTTCTTC. Protein sequence: CASSVAVGGSSYNEQFF.

CDR3 sequence reads: CASSSIPGQGGIGETQYF. DNA of the CDR3: TGTGCCAGCAGCTCGATACCGGGACAGGGGGGTATTGGAGAGACCCAGTACTTC. The chain combines TRBV5-5 with TRBJ2-5, with TRBD1 identical over 11 bases. CDR1 SGHKS and CDR2 YYEKEE come from the germline V gene (reference sequence). The J segment lost 4 bases and the V segment lost 3 bases, leaving 14 bases of the junction unmatched. The length of the CDR3 is 18 residues.

The J gene is TRBJ1-6, the V gene TRBV11-2, with D maybe TRBD1 (5 bases). This CDR3 has 14 amino acids. Trimming pared 3 bases from V and 6 bases from J, leaving 9 bases between. CDR1 and CDR2 from the germline V gene are SGHAT and FQNNGV. This CDR3 reads CASSFLTANSPLHF. DNA for the CDR3: TGTGCCAGCAGCTTCCTGACAGCTAATTCACCCCTCCACTTT.

The chain couples TRBV10-2 to TRBJ2-3; 10 bases line up with TRBD1. There are 16 residues in the CDR3. The germline CDR1 and CDR2 sequences are WSHSY and SAAADI. Trimming at V came to 8 bases and at J to 4 bases, leaving 12 bases not matched to a gene. The CDR3 bases are TGCGCCAGCTCTGGGGCCGGGACAGGGGATCCAGATACGCAGTATTTT. Its translation: CASSGAGTGDPDTQYF.

This chain links TRBV2 with TRBJ1-6, with 7 bases that match TRBD1. Germline CDR1 reads SNHLY; CDR2 reads FYNNEI. V was pared by 2 bases and J by 10 bases, with 5 bases of the junction left unmatched. This CDR3 has 14 residues. The CDR3 coding sequence is TGTGCCAGCAGTGAATTACAGGGGAACTCACCCCTCCACTTT. Protein sequence: CASSELQGNSPLHF.